This T cell receptor beta chain appears in the sequencing data of a study of OX40 agonist ivuxolimab in advanced cancers. Turning to the study itself: Patients were infused with ivuxolimab every 2 weeks at 0.01 to 10 mg/kg. Dose-escalation patients had hepatocellular carcinoma, melanoma, renal cell or head and neck cancer. One patient with hepatocellular carcinoma and two with cutaneous melanoma, three in all, had partial responses. General study results and limits: Partial responders at 0.1-3.0 mg/kg showed near-lowest clonal expansion.

About this clone: Its antigen remains unidentified.

The CDR3 spans 13 residues. V lost 4 bases and J 0 bases, leaving 7 bases between the germline ends. CDR1 and CDR2 from the germline V gene are MNHEY and SMNVEV (reference sequence). The protocol was immunoSEQ multiplex PCR, while the TCRdb copy is restricted to in-frame clones and leaves out a portion. The sample lists around 15,000 clones, approximately 92% occurring once. This receptor was identified in an adult with an advanced solid tumor such as melanoma, head and neck, liver or kidney cancer. The chain recombines TRBV27 with TRBJ2-7; TRBD2 might be the D (5 bases). The sequenced sample was CD4+ or CD8+ T cells sorted from blood, obtained in a trial of the OX40 agonist ivuxolimab. Written as DNA, the CDR3 is TGTGCCAGCAGTTCCGGGGACTCCTACGAGCAGTACTTC. This translates into CASSSGDSYEQYF.